This T cell receptor beta chain was retrieved from a study of T cell responses to AZD1222 COVID-19 vaccine. General study results and limits: Clonal diversity was possibly underestimated, and white British individuals and females predominated among donors. Baseline testing showed seropositivity in only six or seven AZD1222 recipients. Spike-specific TCRs gained breadth and depth after people received two AZD1222 doses.

Produced via immunoSEQ multiplex PCR; TCRdb's table is partial and in-frame only. The table shows 130,000 to 150,000 clones, with 75% to 95% occurring only once. V was clipped by 2 bases and J by 3 bases, with 8 bases between them. Germline CDR1 reads MDHEN; CDR2 reads SYDVKM. The CDR3 totals 14 residues. Comment on this clone: Its antigen is unknown.

The source is an adult in good health. V gene TRBV28 combines with J gene TRBJ1-5, with no clear D. This specimen consisted of peripheral blood, obtained on day 0 of MenACWY control vaccination. The DNA for the CDR3 is TGTGCCAGCAGTTTAGGTGTTCCCAATCAGCCCCAGCATTTT. It is translated as CASSLGVPNQPQHF.